This T cell receptor (beta chain) was captured by sequencing in a study of molecular identifiers for immune sequencing clone quantification. Whole-study findings and limits: Highly expanded clone sizes could be underestimated by identical TCR molecules that share a barcode.

With 5 bases removed from V and 8 bases from J, the gap between germline ends came to 19 bases. This CDR3 region has 15 residues. The germline V gene encodes CDR1 SGHTA and CDR2 FQGNSA. This clonotype was counted many times. Antigen specificity is unknown. TCRdb re-derived calls from the PCR reads in MiXCR, one entry per CDR3 protein. The sample lists under 85,000 distinct CDR3 sequences; roughly 17% were seen once. The chain recombines TRBV7-2 with TRBJ2-1; D gene uncertain. The receptor was derived from a human donor in good health. Some libraries in this study had Jurkat cell RNA spiked in. The source material was naive CD8+ T cells from blood, with Jurkat cell RNA spiked in. The subset here: FACS-sorted CD8+CD4-CCR7+CD45RA+ naive T cells. The CDR3 coding sequence is TGTGCCAGCAGCCGTAGAGGTTTGGTTATTGATGAGCAGTTCTTC. Translating it yields CASSRRGLVIDEQFF. The variable domain in full, with the rest retrieved from reference TRBV7-2 and TRBJ2-1, is GAGVSQSPSNKVTEKGKDVELRCDPISGHTALYWYRQSLGQGLEFLIYFQGNSAPDKSGLPSDRFSAERTGGSVSTLTIQRTQQEDSAVYLCASSRRGLVIDEQFFGPGTRLTVL.